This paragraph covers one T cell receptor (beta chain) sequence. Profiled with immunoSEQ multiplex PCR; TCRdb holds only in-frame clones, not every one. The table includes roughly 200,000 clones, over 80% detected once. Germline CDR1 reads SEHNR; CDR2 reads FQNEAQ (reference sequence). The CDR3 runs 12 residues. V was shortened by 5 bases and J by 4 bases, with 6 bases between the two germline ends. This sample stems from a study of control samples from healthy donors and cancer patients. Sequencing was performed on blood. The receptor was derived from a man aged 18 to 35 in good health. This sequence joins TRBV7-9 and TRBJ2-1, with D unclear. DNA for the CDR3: TGTGCCAGCAGCGCAACTTACAATGAGCAGTTCTTC. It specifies CASSATYNEQFF.